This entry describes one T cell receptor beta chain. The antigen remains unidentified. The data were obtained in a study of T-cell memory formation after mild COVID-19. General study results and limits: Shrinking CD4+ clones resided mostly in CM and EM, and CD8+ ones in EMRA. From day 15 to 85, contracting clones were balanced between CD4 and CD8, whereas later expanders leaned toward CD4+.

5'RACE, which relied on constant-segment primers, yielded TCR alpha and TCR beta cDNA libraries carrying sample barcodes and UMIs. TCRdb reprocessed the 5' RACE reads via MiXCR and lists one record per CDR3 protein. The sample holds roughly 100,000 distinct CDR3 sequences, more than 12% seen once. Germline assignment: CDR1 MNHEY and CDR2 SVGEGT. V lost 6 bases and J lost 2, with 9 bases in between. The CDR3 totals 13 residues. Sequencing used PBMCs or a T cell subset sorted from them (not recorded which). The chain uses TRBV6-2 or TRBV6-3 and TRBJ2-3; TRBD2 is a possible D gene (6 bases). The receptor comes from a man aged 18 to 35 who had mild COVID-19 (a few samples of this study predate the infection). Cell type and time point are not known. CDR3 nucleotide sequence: TGTGCCAGCAGCGGGACTCCCACAGATACGCAGTATTTT. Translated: CASSGTPTDTQYF.